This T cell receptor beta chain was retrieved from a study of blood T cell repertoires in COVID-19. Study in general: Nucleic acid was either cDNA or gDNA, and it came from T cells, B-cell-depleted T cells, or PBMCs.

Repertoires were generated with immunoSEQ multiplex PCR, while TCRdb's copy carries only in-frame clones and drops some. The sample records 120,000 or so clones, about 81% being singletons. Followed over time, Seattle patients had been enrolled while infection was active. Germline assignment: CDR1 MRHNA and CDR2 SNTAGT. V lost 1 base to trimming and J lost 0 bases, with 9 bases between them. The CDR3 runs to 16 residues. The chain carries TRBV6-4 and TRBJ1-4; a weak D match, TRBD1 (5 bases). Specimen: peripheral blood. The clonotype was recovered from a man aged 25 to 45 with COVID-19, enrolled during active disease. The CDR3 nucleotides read TGTGCCAGCAGTGACTGGGGGGTTGCAACTAATGAAAAACTGTTTTTT. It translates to CASSDWGVATNEKLFF.